The following is a T cell receptor (beta chain) sequence with its context. Antigen specificity is unknown. These data come from a study of shared clonotypes between healthy human individuals. This CDR3 spans 14 amino acids. From germline, CDR1 is SGHVS and CDR2 FNYEAQ. Losses at the gene ends were 5 bases for V and 5 bases for J; bases not matched to a gene: 6. Produced via immunoSEQ multiplex PCR; TCRdb's table is partial and in-frame only. Of 2 million to 2.5 million clones in the sample, roughly 91% are singletons; the top ten hold over 1.5%. Naive CD8 cells lacked CD45RO, underwent positive selection for CCR7 and left out terminally differentiated effector memory CD45RA+ cells. The study, taken as a whole, reports: Generation probabilities were higher for clonotypes shared across all four sorted-subset donors than for unshared ones.

This TCR was sampled from a young man in good health. Some clones in this sample may be carry-over from other donors' samples. Sequencing input: naive CD8+ T cells from PBMCs. This chain uses TRBV7-6 with TRBJ2-7, with 10 nucleotides matching TRBD2. The DNA of the CDR3 is TGTGCCAGCAGCCCAAGCGGGAGGGCCGACGAGCAGTACTTC. The encoded protein is CASSPSGRADEQYF. The full variable domain, rest sourced from reference TRBV7-6 and TRBJ2-7, is GAGVSQSPRYKVTKRGQDVALRCDPISGHVSLYWYRQALGQGPEFLTYFNYEAQQDKSGLPNDRFSAERPEGSISTLTIQRTEQRDSAMYRCASSPSGRADEQYFGPGTRLTVT.